Below are 10 T cell receptor beta chains sequenced from a single sample in a study of cytomegalovirus exposure and HLA in healthy donors. This PCR relied on a set of 60 Vbeta primers and 13 Jbeta primers. Profiled with immunoSEQ multiplex PCR; TCRdb holds only in-frame clones, not every one. The table has 180,000 or so clones, 70% to 90% seen once. Sequenced input: PBMCs. The origin of the receptors is a man younger than 35 in good health and CMV-seropositive.

The rearrangement joins TRBV7-2 to TRBJ1-2, with D unresolved. This CDR3 region has 13 residues. Per germline, CDR1 SGHTA and CDR2 FQGNSA. Deletions cut 5 bases from V and 1 base from J, with 8 bases between. The CDR3 reads CASSTRGNYGYTF. The CDR3, as DNA: TGTGCCAGCAGCACACGGGGTAACTATGGCTACACCTTC.

This sequence joins TRBV5-1 and TRBJ1-2, with D possibly being TRBD1 (6 bases). With 0 bases removed from V and 8 bases from J, the gap between germline ends came to 17 bases. CDR3 length: 15 residues. The germline V gene encodes CDR1 SGHRS and CDR2 YFSETQ. The CDR3 is CASSLDRYRASGYTF. The DNA for the CDR3 is TGCGCCAGCAGCTTGGATAGGTACAGGGCGTCCGGCTACACCTTC.

The chain recombines TRBV27 with TRBJ1-4, with a weak D call TRBD1 (5 bases). Trimming took off 10 bases at V and 7 bases at J, with 16 bases between the two ends. This CDR3 comprises 13 residues. Germline CDR1 and CDR2: MNHEY and SMNVEV (reference sequence). CDR3 DNA: TGTGCCACAACAGGAGCAAGTGGTGAAAAACTGTTTTTT. Translating gives CATTGASGEKLFF.

V gene TRBV27 combines with J gene TRBJ2-5; TRBD2 aligns across 8 bases. Germline CDR1 and CDR2: MNHEY and SMNVEV (reference sequence). V lost 4 bases and J lost 5; bases outside the gene matches: 6. The CDR3 runs to 14 residues. CDR3 DNA: TGTGCCAGCAGTTCGTGGACTAGCAATGAGACCCAGTACTTC. Amino acid sequence: CASSSWTSNETQYF.

The chain combines TRBV15 with TRBJ1-5; D not certain. V was shortened by 0 bases and J by 1 base, with 4 bases between the two germline ends. CDR3 length: 14 amino acids. The germline V gene encodes CDR1 LNHNV and CDR2 YYDKDF (reference sequence). CDR3 region: CATSRDRSNQPQHF. The CDR3 coding sequence is TGTGCCACCAGCAGAGACAGGAGCAATCAGCCCCAGCATTTT.

This clone appeared a few times. The gene calls are TRBV19 and TRBJ2-7, with a tentative D call TRBD2 (7 bases). In germline, CDR1 is LNHDA, CDR2 SQIVND (reference sequence). The ends were cut back, 3 bases at V and 6 bases at J, with 21 bases in the middle. This CDR3 is built from 16 residues. CDR3 nucleotide sequence: TGTGCCAGTAGTATTTCCGGGGGGACCAAAGGGGGCGAGCAGTACTTC. This codes for CASSISGGTKGGEQYF.

V and J are TRBV4-2 and TRBJ1-6; maybe TRBD1 (5 bases). Germline V gives CDR1 LGHNA, CDR2 YNFKEQ. The CDR3 length is 17 residues. Trimming removed 1 base from V and 6 bases from J, with 16 bases in between. As DNA, the CDR3 is TGTGCCAGCAGCCAAGCTTTATCTAGACAGAGTAATTCACCCCTCCACTTT. It encodes CASSQALSRQSNSPLHF.

The chain joins TRBV19 to TRBJ2-1; TRBD2 aligns across 8 bases. This CDR3 comprises 15 residues. J gave up 2 bases and V 5 bases, and 5 bases lay outside the gene matches. The germline V gene has CDR1 LNHDA and CDR2 SQIVND (reference sequence). The CDR3 DNA sequence: TGTGCCAGTAGTTTCTTAGCGGGAACCTACAATGAGCAGTTCTTC. Protein sequence: CASSFLAGTYNEQFF. Using reference TRBV19 and TRBJ2-1 for the parts outside the CDR3, the full variable domain is DGGITQSPKYLFRKEGQNVTLSCEQNLNHDAMYWYRQDPGQGLRLIYYSQIVNDFQKGDIAEGYSVSREKKESFPLTVTSAQKNPTAFYLCASSFLAGTYNEQFFGPGTRLTVL.

V and J are TRBV6-5 and TRBJ2-3, with TRBD2 identical over 10 bases. Germline loops: CDR1 MNHEY, CDR2 SVGAGI. This CDR3 contains 13 residues. CDR3 nucleotide sequence: TGTGCAGCTAAGGAGCGGGGGGGAGATACGCAGTATTTT. It encodes CAAKERGGDTQYF.

The chain recombines TRBV19 with TRBJ1-6; 11 nucleotides agree with TRBD1. The germline V gene has CDR1 LNHDA and CDR2 SQIVND (reference sequence). The CDR3 is 15 residues long. V shed 5 bases and J 6 bases; nucleotides not matched to a gene: 3. The CDR3 reads CASSLGTGGNSPLHF. CDR3 DNA: TGTGCCAGTAGTCTCGGGACAGGGGGTAATTCACCCCTCCACTTT.